The rows below give T cell receptor beta chains drawn from one sample of a study of control samples from healthy donors and cancer patients. Profiled with immunoSEQ multiplex PCR; TCRdb holds only in-frame clones, not every one. The data show around 190,000 clones, roughly nine tenths seen once. The specimen sequenced was blood. The receptors derive from a man aged 25-40 years in good health. Both conserved end residues are part of each CDR3.

v_call	j_call	cdr3_aa
TRBV5-1	TRBJ2-5	CASNPQAGQGLGETQYF
TRBV5-6	TRBJ1-2	CASSSSGTGVPGAGYTF
TRBV28	TRBJ1-2	CASSFAGGAGYTF
TRBV7-2	TRBJ2-5	CASSNSLYQYF
TRBV2	TRBJ1-2	CASGFLDSAGGYTF
TRBV19	TRBJ1-5	CASSPREAVQPQHF
TRBV3-1/TRBV3-2	TRBJ1-1	CASSQDGTGPNTEAFF
TRBV2	TRBJ2-1	CASREAESSYNEQFF
TRBV19	TRBJ2-7	CASSPAQGFYEQYF
TRBV7-9	TRBJ2-2	CASSPPSVTGELFF
TRBV5-4	TRBJ2-1	CASSLVSKGDEQFF
TRBV12-1	TRBJ1-2	CASSPMLRGIGYTF
TRBV3-1/TRBV3-2	TRBJ1-2	CASSHRGDYGYTF
TRBV6-5	TRBJ1-5	CASTEGQGKGQPQHF